A single sample is the source of the 24 T cell receptor beta chains below, sequenced in a study of shared clonotypes between healthy human individuals. Libraries were prepared by immunoSEQ multiplex PCR; TCRdb keeps only in-frame clonotypes and omits some of them. Counted here are about 820,000 clones, more than 85% occurring once; the ten biggest clones make up less than 25%. The naive CD8 fraction comprised CD45RO-negative cells positively selected for CCR7 and excluded terminally differentiated effector memory CD45RA+ cells. The sequencing sample was made of naive CD8+ T cells sorted from blood. Source of these receptors: a man younger than 45 in good health.

V gene TRBV23-1 combines with J gene TRBJ2-6, with D possibly called TRBD1 or TRBD2 (5 bases each). TRBV23-1 is given ORF status, its function remaining uncertain. V dropped 2 bases and J dropped 0 bases, with 17 bases sitting between them. The CDR3 length is 19 residues. The chain's CDR3 is CASSQQGEFSNSGANVLTF. The DNA for the CDR3 is TGCGCCAGCAGTCAACAGGGAGAATTCTCAAACTCTGGGGCCAACGTCCTGACTTTC.

V is TRBV27 and J is TRBJ2-3; the D is unclear. This CDR3 region has 13 residues. The ends were cut back, 3 bases at V and 3 bases at J, with 7 bases in the middle. CDR1 is MNHEY and CDR2 is SMNVEV in the germline V gene (reference sequence). For the CDR3, the DNA is TGTGCCAGCAGTTTTTCTCCAACAGATACGCAGTATTTT. Amino acids: CASSFSPTDTQYF.

V is TRBV2 and J is TRBJ2-7, with D unresolved. The V gene's germline CDR1 is SNHLY and CDR2 FYNNEI. The CDR3 totals 12 residues. V dropped 1 base and J dropped 3 bases, with 4 bases sitting between them. CDR3 in DNA: TGTGCCAGCAGTGAAGGCTTCTACGAGCAGTACTTC. This sequence encodes CASSEGFYEQYF.

This chain links TRBV10-2 with TRBJ2-2; D is unclear. The CDR3 has 15 amino acids. The germline V gene has CDR1 WSHSY and CDR2 SAAADI. The ends were cut back, 0 bases at V and 6 bases at J, with 11 bases in the middle. CDR3 nucleotides: TGCGCCAGCAGTGAGTCGAAGGTTGGGTCCGGGGAGCTGTTTTTT. Its protein product is CASSESKVGSGELFF.

There are a few counts of this clone. The chain employs TRBV19 and TRBJ1-5; no clear D. V lost 6 bases and J 3 bases, leaving 6 bases between the germline ends. This CDR3 spans 12 amino acids. CDR1 and CDR2 from the germline V gene are LNHDA and SQIVND (reference sequence). CDR3 DNA: TGTGCCAGTAGCCACACCAATCAGCCCCAGCATTTT. Translation gives CASSHTNQPQHF.

The V and J genes are TRBV14 and TRBJ1-1; D is possibly TRBD1 (5 bases). The V end was cut by 0 bases, the J end by 2 bases, with 22 bases between. CDR1 and CDR2 from the germline V gene are SGHDN and FVKESK. The CDR3 runs 19 residues. The CDR3 sequence: CASSQDLAFSGPPNTEAFF. Here the CDR3 DNA reads TGTGCCAGCAGCCAAGATCTAGCGTTCTCGGGGCCACCTAACACTGAAGCTTTCTTT.

This CDR3 is CSVQLGSGQETQYF. CDR3 nucleotide sequence: TGCAGCGTTCAACTAGGTAGCGGACAAGAGACCCAGTACTTC. This sequence joins TRBV29-1 and TRBJ2-5; D might be TRBD2 (6 bases). CDR1 and CDR2 from the germline V gene are SQVTM and ANQGSEA. V was clipped by 5 bases and J by 2 bases, with 15 bases between them. The length of the CDR3 is 14 residues.

The chain joins TRBV27 to TRBJ1-5; D possibly corresponds to TRBD1 (6 bases). Trimming removed 4 bases at V and 2 bases at J, with 6 bases between. The CDR3 runs to 13 residues. CDR1 and CDR2 (germline): MNHEY, SMNVEV (reference sequence). CDR3 coding DNA: TGTGCCAGCAGTTGGACAGGCAATCAGCCCCAGCATTTT. Its translation: CASSWTGNQPQHF.

The chain links TRBV15 to TRBJ2-6; the D is unclear. Trimming took off 1 base at V and 0 bases at J, with 7 bases between the two ends. This CDR3 spans 16 amino acids. Per germline, CDR1 LNHNV and CDR2 YYDKDF (reference sequence). The CDR3 reads CATSRGPLSGANVLTF. CDR3 sequence (DNA): TGTGCCACCAGCAGAGGCCCGCTCTCTGGGGCCAACGTCCTGACTTTC.

About this clone: Other DNA sequences in the same sample also yield this CDR3. The CDR3 here is CATSRGQGSSYEQYF. CDR3 nucleotide sequence: TGTGCCACCAGCAGAGGCCAGGGCAGCTCCTACGAGCAGTACTTC. The chain recombines TRBV15 with TRBJ2-7; maybe TRBD1 (5 bases). From germline, CDR1 is LNHNV and CDR2 YYDKDF (reference sequence). V lost 1 base to trimming and J lost 0 bases, with 10 bases between them. CDR3 length: 15 residues.

In this sample, this clone turned up once. A read error may produce the germline difference seen at one junction end. The chain employs TRBV7-2 and TRBJ2-7, with TRBD2 matching over 11 bases. The CDR3 is made up of 15 amino acids. Germline-derived CDR1 and CDR2 are SGHTA and FQGNSA. The CDR3 protein is CASSLAGGDHYEQYF. The CDR3 nucleotides read TGTGCCAGCAGCCTAGCGGGAGGAGATCACTACGAGCAGTACTTC.

The rearrangement joins TRBV27 to TRBJ1-1, with 8 bases fitting TRBD1. CDR1 and CDR2 (germline): MNHEY, SMNVEV (reference sequence). The CDR3 covers 12 residues. J was trimmed by 9 bases and V by 8 bases; bases with no gene match: 8. For the CDR3, the DNA is TGTGCCAGCCAGGGGGCGGATGAGAAAGCTTTCTTT. Translated: CASQGADEKAFF.

V and J are TRBV11-1 and TRBJ2-1, with D unresolved. Germline V gene sequence: CDR1 SGHAT, CDR2 FQDESV (reference sequence). Between the trimmed V and J ends, which lost 0 bases and 2 bases, there was a span of 8 bases. CDR3 length: 15 amino acids. The CDR3 sequence is CASSLAWVPYNEQFF. Here the CDR3 DNA reads TGTGCCAGCAGCTTAGCTTGGGTGCCCTACAATGAGCAGTTCTTC.

V is TRBV4-3 and J is TRBJ1-2; D not resolved. The germline V gene encodes CDR1 LGHNA and CDR2 YSLEER. This CDR3 is built from 15 residues. The V and J ends lost 0 bases and 7 bases respectively, with 15 bases between them. The CDR3 region has the DNA TGCGCCAGCAGCCAAGACTTCGGGAATGCGGGTGGCTACACCTTC. Translation: CASSQDFGNAGGYTF.

This chain uses TRBV11-3 with TRBJ2-1; tentatively, D is TRBD2 (5 bases). V gave up 5 bases and J gave up 5 bases, with 7 bases separating them. CDR1 and CDR2 (germline): SGHNT, YENEEA. The CDR3 length is 12 residues. Here the CDR3 reads CASSTLDNEQFF. CDR3 nucleotide sequence: TGTGCCAGCAGCACACTAGACAATGAGCAGTTCTTC.

The chain has TRBV19 and TRBJ2-1; weak D call: TRBD2 (6 bases). The CDR3 is 16 residues long. V lost 7 bases to trimming and J lost 2 bases, with 18 bases between them. Germline loops: CDR1 LNHDA, CDR2 SQIVND (reference sequence). CDR3 coding DNA: TGTGCCAGTAAGGTGGAGGGGTCCGTTACCTACAATGAGCAGTTCTTC. Its protein product is CASKVEGSVTYNEQFF.

In the case of this clone: The sample carries other DNA sequences with the same CDR3. The chain has TRBV30 and TRBJ1-1, with D tentatively TRBD1 (5 bases). CDR3 length: 13 residues. The germline V gene has CDR1 GTSNPN and CDR2 SVGIG (reference sequence). The V and J ends lost 0 bases and 5 bases respectively, with 10 bases between them. This chain's CDR3 is CAWSVGRGTEAFF. CDR3 DNA sequence: TGTGCCTGGAGTGTTGGGAGGGGTACTGAAGCTTTCTTT.

The rearrangement uses TRBV4-1 and TRBJ2-7; perhaps D is TRBD1 or TRBD2 (7 bases each). The V gene lost 0 bases and the J gene lost 4 bases, with 16 bases spanning the gap. CDR1 and CDR2 from the germline V gene are MGHRA and YSYEKL. The length of the CDR3 is 16 residues. CDR3 sequence: CASSQDLVQGGYEQYF. The CDR3 DNA sequence: TGCGCCAGCAGCCAAGATCTGGTTCAGGGGGGGTACGAGCAGTACTTC.

The rearrangement joins TRBV6-5 to TRBJ2-7, with D perhaps given as TRBD1 or TRBD2 (6 bases each). The CDR3 has 14 amino acids. Trimming cost V 6 bases and J 7 bases, with 19 bases left between them. The germline V gene encodes CDR1 MNHEY and CDR2 SVGAGI. CDR3 nucleotide sequence: TGTGCCAGCAGAGTGGGACGGGGGCCTTGGGAGCAGTACTTC. Translation gives CASRVGRGPWEQYF.

V gene TRBV28 combines with J gene TRBJ2-7; D is unresolved. This CDR3 is built from 11 residues. Germline CDR1 MDHEN, CDR2 SYDVKM. Trimming pared 5 bases from V and 3 bases from J, leaving 5 bases between. CDR3 region: CASSRRYEQYF. The CDR3 coding sequence is TGTGCCAGCAGTCGCCGCTACGAGCAGTACTTC.

This clone was seen ten or more times. The rearrangement uses TRBV9 and TRBJ2-7; 13 bases are shared with TRBD2. The trim removed 3 bases at V and 3 bases at J, leaving 6 bases unmatched. The CDR3 is 16 residues long. Germline V lookup: CDR1 SGDLS, CDR2 YYNGEE. In nucleotides, the CDR3 is TGTGCCAGCAGCGCTTTAGGGACTAGCGGGATCTACGAGCAGTACTTC. It specifies CASSALGTSGIYEQYF.

The chain has TRBV7-9 and TRBJ2-7, with TRBD2 as a possible D gene (6 bases). Trimming pared 1 base from V and 3 bases from J, leaving 13 bases between. CDR1 and CDR2 (germline): SEHNR, FQNEAQ (reference sequence). There are 15 residues in the CDR3. CDR3 protein: CASSLGRDFNYEQYF. CDR3 in DNA: TGTGCCAGCAGCTTAGGCCGGGACTTCAACTACGAGCAGTACTTC. Full variable domain (missing parts from reference TRBV7-9 and TRBJ2-7): DTGVSQNPRHKITKRGQNVTFRCDPISEHNRLYWYRQTLGQGPEFLTYFQNEAQLEKSRLLSDRFSAERPKGSFSTLEIQRTEQGDSAMYLCASSLGRDFNYEQYFGPGTRLTVT.

This chain joins TRBV9 and TRBJ2-3; D is possibly TRBD1 (5 bases). The CDR3 has 16 residues. The germline gives CDR1 SGDLS, CDR2 YYNGEE. The V end lost 3 bases, the J end lost 0 bases, and 14 bases lay between the germline ends. The CDR3 reads CASSADGQPSTDTQYF. The CDR3 region has the DNA TGTGCCAGCAGCGCAGACGGACAACCTAGCACAGATACGCAGTATTTT.

V is TRBV2 and J is TRBJ2-7; D gene unclear. The V and J ends lost 5 bases and 3 bases respectively, with 11 bases between them. The CDR3 covers 13 residues. The germline V gene encodes CDR1 SNHLY and CDR2 FYNNEI. CDR3 coding DNA: TGTGCCAGCAGTCTAGTCTCAGACTACGAGCAGTACTTC. This codes for CASSLVSDYEQYF. Complete variable domain (other parts from reference TRBV2 and TRBJ2-7): EPEVTQTPSHQVTQMGQEVILRCVPISNHLYFYWYRQILGQKVEFLVSFYNNEISEKSEIFDDQFSVERPDGSNFTLKIRSTKLEDSAMYFCASSLVSDYEQYFGPGTRLTVT.